The T cell receptor (beta chain) described here comes from a study of OX40 agonist ivuxolimab in advanced cancers. At the level of the study: With ivuxolimab, an agonistic anti-OX40 (CD134) antibody, patients were treated.

CDR1 and CDR2 from the germline V gene are LNHDA and SQIVND (reference sequence). The CDR3 runs to 14 residues. With 3 bases clipped from V and 0 bases from J, the junction kept 1 base outside the gene matches. Sequencing was performed with immunoSEQ multiplex PCR; in TCRdb, only in-frame clones are kept and a portion is missing. Of over 65,000 clones in the sample, roughly 84% were seen once. The sequencing used CD4+ or CD8+ T cells sorted from blood, collected in a trial of the OX40 agonist ivuxolimab. The gene calls are TRBV19 and TRBJ1-2; 7 bases are shared with TRBD1. This clonotype was sampled from an adult with an advanced solid tumor such as melanoma, head and neck, liver or kidney cancer. The CDR3 DNA follows: TGTGCCAGTAGTATTCAGGGGGCTAACTATGGCTACACCTTC. Its translation: CASSIQGANYGYTF.